Following are 16 T cell receptor beta chains from one sample sequenced in a study of T cells of healthy individuals. One entry per CDR3 protein, called by TCRdb with MiXCR from the 5' RACE reads. The profile covers 90,000 to 100,000 distinct CDR3 sequences, with approximately 16% appearing a single time and about 6.2% taken by the ten largest. Receptors originate from a human donor in good health.

V usage is TRBV4-3 and J usage is TRBJ1-3; D not resolved. Germline CDR1 is LGHNA and CDR2 is YSLEER. This CDR3 contains 15 residues. V shed 1 base and J shed 0 bases, with 7 bases lying between them. The CDR3 coding sequence is TGCGCCAGCAGCCAAGTTGGCAGCTCTGGAAACACCATATATTTT. It specifies CASSQVGSSGNTIYF.

This clonotype has more than one count but fewer than ten. This CDR3 reads CASSFGQVTGELFF. CDR3 nucleotide sequence: TGTGCCAGCTCCTTTGGACAGGTCACCGGGGAGCTGTTTTTT. V gene TRBV7-2 combines with J gene TRBJ2-2; TRBD1 matches at 7 bases. V lost 8 bases and J lost 4; bases outside the gene matches: 7. This CDR3 has 14 residues. In germline, CDR1 is SGHTA, CDR2 FQGNSA.

This clonotype was counted many times. The genes are TRBV11-1 and TRBJ2-3, with D uncertain. Trimming left V 1 base short and J 4 bases short, with 6 bases between. This CDR3 is 13 amino acids long. Germline CDR1 reads SGHAT; CDR2 reads FQDESV (reference sequence). In DNA, the CDR3 is TGTGCCAGCAGCTTAGGACGGGCAGATACGCAGTATTTT. It translates to CASSLGRADTQYF.

The genes are TRBV6-4 and TRBJ2-6; no firm D call. The germline V gene has CDR1 MRHNA and CDR2 SNTAGT. The V end was cut by 2 bases, the J end by 1 base, with 9 bases between. The CDR3 length is 16 residues. The CDR3: CASSDHSPSGANVLTF. CDR3 in DNA: TGTGCCAGCAGTGACCACTCCCCTTCTGGGGCCAACGTCCTGACTTTC.

This clonotype was seen only a few times. The chain couples TRBV28 to TRBJ2-7; D is uncertain. The CDR3 runs 12 residues. CDR1 and CDR2 from the germline V gene are MDHEN and SYDVKM. Trimming pared 5 bases from V and 2 bases from J, leaving 7 bases between. In DNA, the CDR3 is TGTGCCAGCAGTGTCCCCCCCTACGAGCAGTACTTC. This translates into CASSVPPYEQYF.

V and J are TRBV7-2 and TRBJ2-3; no clear D gene. The CDR3 is 15 residues long. The germline V and J ends were trimmed by 3 bases and 0 bases, with 10 bases remaining between them. Looked up from germline, CDR1 is SGHTA and CDR2 is FQGNSA. The CDR3 DNA follows: TGTGCCAGCAGCTTGAGGACCTCTAGCACAGATACGCAGTATTTT. It specifies CASSLRTSSTDTQYF.

This clonotype appeared a few times. V and J are TRBV2 and TRBJ1-1; D unresolved. The CDR3 runs 13 residues. Germline CDR1 is SNHLY and CDR2 is FYNNEI. The V end lost 7 bases, the J end lost 4 bases, and 13 bases lay between the germline ends. CDR3 loop: CASTGESGTEAFF. As DNA, the CDR3 is TGTGCCAGCACCGGCGAAAGCGGCACTGAAGCTTTCTTT.

This clonotype was recorded at least ten times. The CDR3 nucleotides read TGCAGCGTTGGTGAACAGGGGAGTTCACCCCTCCACTTT. Amino acid sequence: CSVGEQGSSPLHF. This chain uses TRBV29-1 with TRBJ1-6; 7 bases match TRBD1. The germline gives CDR1 SQVTM, CDR2 ANQGSEA. The CDR3 totals 13 residues. V was pared by 4 bases and J by 9 bases, with 6 bases of the junction left unmatched. Combining the CDR3 with reference TRBV29-1 and TRBJ1-6 gives the whole variable domain SAVISQKPSRDICQRGTSLTIQCQVDSQVTMMFWYRQQPGQSLTLIATANQGSEATYESGFVIDKFPISRPNLTFSTLTVSNMSPEDSSIYLCSVGEQGSSPLHFGNGTRLTVT.

This clonotype came up many times. J is TRBJ2-5 and V is TRBV10-3; 7 positions match TRBD2. V lost 2 bases and J lost 2; bases outside the gene matches: 2. The CDR3 is 14 amino acids. Per germline, CDR1 ENHRY and CDR2 SYGVKD. The CDR3 here is CAISEGGEQETQYF. CDR3 DNA: TGTGCCATCAGTGAGGGGGGGGAACAAGAGACCCAGTACTTC.

The V gene is TRBV7-9, the J gene TRBJ1-1; D is unresolved. V lost 1 base to trimming and J lost 6 bases, with 3 bases between them. This CDR3 is 11 amino acids long. Per the germline V gene, CDR1 is SEHNR and CDR2 is FQNEAQ (reference sequence). This CDR3 reads CASSLDPEAFF. Here the CDR3 DNA reads TGTGCCAGCAGCTTAGACCCTGAAGCTTTCTTT.

V gene TRBV28 combines with J gene TRBJ2-5; TRBD2 matches at 10 bases. Per the germline V gene, CDR1 is MDHEN and CDR2 is SYDVKM. Trimming cost V 3 bases and J 5 bases; bases outside gene matches: 6. The CDR3 has 15 amino acids. CDR3 coding DNA: TGTGCCAGCAGTTTTGCGCTAGCGGGAGAGGAGACCCAGTACTTC. It translates to CASSFALAGEETQYF.

This chain joins TRBV7-8 and TRBJ2-3, with TRBD1 matching over 8 bases. This CDR3 comprises 15 residues. The ends lost 8 bases at V and 6 bases at J; junction bases unmatched: 13. The germline gives CDR1 SGHVS, CDR2 FQNEAQ. As DNA, the CDR3 is TGTGCCAGCGGCGGACAGGGAATGTTTCGGGATACGCAGTATTTT. Its protein product is CASGGQGMFRDTQYF.

The CDR3, as DNA: TGTGCCAGCAGCCAAGTAGGTAGTTGGGATACAGATACGCAGTATTTT. Residues: CASSQVGSWDTDTQYF. The chain recombines TRBV4-2 with TRBJ2-3; D unclear. This CDR3 has 16 amino acids. Germline V lookup: CDR1 LGHNA, CDR2 YNFKEQ. The V and J ends lost 1 base and 3 bases respectively, with 14 bases between them.

The rearrangement joins TRBV5-1 to TRBJ1-1; D gene uncertain. Germline V gene data show CDR1 as SGHRS and CDR2 as YFSETQ. The V and J ends lost 0 bases and 1 base respectively, with 7 bases between them. This CDR3 is 14 amino acids long. The CDR3 loop is CASSLVSGNTEAFF. In DNA form, the CDR3 reads TGCGCCAGCAGCTTGGTTTCGGGGAACACTGAAGCTTTCTTT.

This clonotype was counted only a few times. CDR3 sequence reads: CASSFVGSWDYEQYF. CDR3 coding DNA: TGTGCCAGCAGTTTTGTGGGCTCCTGGGACTACGAGCAGTACTTC. The J gene is TRBJ2-7, the V gene TRBV28, with D unresolved. V lost 3 bases to trimming and J lost 3 bases, with 15 bases between them. This CDR3 spans 15 amino acids. The germline V gene has CDR1 MDHEN and CDR2 SYDVKM. The full variable domain, its missing parts supplied by reference TRBV28 and TRBJ2-7, is DVKVTQSSRYLVKRTGEKVFLECVQDMDHENMFWYRQDPGLGLRLIYFSYDVKMKEKGDIPEGYSVSREKKERFSLILESASTNQTSMYLCASSFVGSWDYEQYFGPGTRLTVT.

J is TRBJ1-6 and V is TRBV4-2; TRBD1 is a possible D gene (6 bases). The CDR3 extends over 15 amino acids. Germline CDR1 and CDR2: LGHNA and YNFKEQ. The germline V and J ends were trimmed by 1 base and 9 bases, with 13 bases remaining between them. CDR3 DNA sequence: TGTGCCAGCAGCCAAGGAGATCGGACAGTTTCACCCCTCCACTTT. Protein product: CASSQGDRTVSPLHF.